Below, 22 T cell receptor beta chains from the same sample are listed, as sequenced in a study of T cell responses to AZD1222 COVID-19 vaccine. Only in-frame clones appear in the TCRdb table, and some are missing; sequencing was by immunoSEQ multiplex PCR. Of 130,000 to 150,000 clones in the sample, approximately 90% were seen once. Here the sequenced sample was peripheral blood, taken on day 0 of AZD1222 vaccination. Receptor source: an adult in good health.

CDR3 amino acids: CASSREPGTAYYEQYF. The CDR3 DNA is TGTGCCAGCAGTCGAGAACCCGGGACAGCATACTACGAGCAGTACTTC. The rearrangement uses TRBV9 and TRBJ2-7; 7 bases match TRBD1. The V and J ends lost 5 bases and 3 bases, in that order; junction bases with no gene match: 14. Per germline, CDR1 SGDLS and CDR2 YYNGEE. The CDR3 contains 16 residues.

V usage is TRBV7-2 and J usage is TRBJ2-1; D is unresolved. Germline values: CDR1 SGHTA, CDR2 FQGNSA. The CDR3 spans 13 residues. The V end was cut by 6 bases, the J end by 3 bases, with 9 bases between. CDR3 loop: CASRASSYNEQFF. Here the CDR3 DNA reads TGTGCCAGCAGAGCCTCTAGCTACAATGAGCAGTTCTTC.

The CDR3 reads CASSGDRGQGYTF. In DNA form, the CDR3 reads TGTGCCAGCTCCGGCGACAGGGGGCAAGGCTACACCTTC. This sequence joins TRBV18 and TRBJ1-2, with 10 bases that match TRBD1. The germline V gene encodes CDR1 KGHSH and CDR2 LQKENI. Trimming at V came to 6 bases and at J to 8 bases, leaving 6 bases not matched to a gene. The CDR3 length is 13 residues.

The CDR3 DNA reads as TGTGCCAGCAGCTCGACATATTCCTACGAGCAGTACTTC. The encoded protein is CASSSTYSYEQYF. The rearrangement uses TRBV5-6 and TRBJ2-7; D gene uncertain. Germline V lookup: CDR1 SGHDT, CDR2 YYEEEE. V lost 3 bases to trimming and J lost 1 base, with 8 bases between them. The length of the CDR3 is 13 residues.

This chain connects TRBV5-6 to TRBJ2-5; TRBD1 is a possible D gene (6 bases). CDR1 SGHDT and CDR2 YYEEEE come from the germline V gene. The CDR3 is 11 amino acids. Trimming cost V 3 bases and J 6 bases, with 6 bases left between them. CDR3 DNA sequence: TGTGCCAGCAGCTGGGGGCAGACCCAGTACTTC. Its protein product is CASSWGQTQYF.

The CDR3 sequence is CASSFSYPSPGQGMDQPQHF. The CDR3 DNA sequence: TGTGCCAGCAGTTTCTCCTACCCCTCCCCCGGACAGGGCATGGATCAGCCCCAGCATTTT. The rearrangement uses TRBV27 and TRBJ1-5; TRBD1 matches at 8 bases. Per germline, CDR1 MNHEY and CDR2 SMNVEV (reference sequence). This CDR3 has 20 amino acids. The trim removed 3 bases at V and 5 bases at J, leaving 21 bases unmatched.

CDR3 bases: TGTGCCAGCAGCCTCTTTCAGGAGGGCGGGGAGCTGTTTTTT. The encoded protein is CASSLFQEGGELFF. The chain combines TRBV16 with TRBJ2-2, with a weak D call TRBD2 (6 bases). V was trimmed by 4 bases and J by 7 bases, leaving 13 bases between them. Germline V gives CDR1 KGHSY, CDR2 FQNENV. This CDR3 is 14 amino acids long.

V usage is TRBV6-5 and J usage is TRBJ1-2; tentatively, D is TRBD1 (6 bases). The CDR3 runs 12 residues. Per germline, CDR1 MNHEY and CDR2 SVGAGI. With 5 bases removed from V and 8 bases from J, the gap between germline ends came to 12 bases. This chain's CDR3 is CASSQQGGGYTF. The CDR3 DNA follows: TGTGCCAGCAGTCAACAGGGCGGCGGCTACACCTTC.

The rearrangement links TRBV18 to TRBJ2-2; either TRBD1 or TRBD2 may supply D (5 bases each). The CDR3 has 15 amino acids. V shed 1 base and J shed 4 bases, with 10 bases lying between them. Germline V gene sequence: CDR1 KGHSH, CDR2 LQKENI. The CDR3 spells CASSPLAGSTGELFF. CDR3 bases: TGTGCCAGCTCACCACTCGCAGGGAGCACCGGGGAGCTGTTTTTT. Variable domain in full (rest from reference TRBV18 and TRBJ2-2): NAGVMQNPRHLVRRRGQEARLRCSPMKGHSHVYWYRQLPEEGLKFMVYLQKENIIDESGMPKERFSAEFPKEGPSILRIQQVVRGDSAAYFCASSPLAGSTGELFFGEGSRLTVL.

V gene TRBV28 combines with J gene TRBJ1-1; TRBD1 aligns across 7 bases. J gave up 5 bases and V 5 bases, and 8 bases lay outside the gene matches. The CDR3 has 14 residues. Per the germline V gene, CDR1 is MDHEN and CDR2 is SYDVKM. CDR3 sequence reads: CASSPGGVGTEAFF. In DNA form, the CDR3 reads TGTGCCAGCAGTCCAGGGGGAGTGGGGACTGAAGCTTTCTTT.

The chain employs TRBV6-4 and TRBJ2-7; 12 nucleotides align to TRBD2. CDR1 MRHNA and CDR2 SNTAGT come from the germline V gene. The V and J ends lost 5 bases and 7 bases, in that order; junction bases with no gene match: 12. The CDR3 length is 16 residues. This CDR3 reads CASSFLAGGDRGEQYF. CDR3 bases: TGTGCCAGCAGTTTTCTAGCGGGAGGGGATCGAGGTGAGCAGTACTTC.

The chain combines TRBV3-1 (or the pseudogene TRBV3-2) with TRBJ2-1; TRBD2 aligns across 9 bases. V was pared by 3 bases and J by 0 bases, with 12 bases of the junction left unmatched. CDR1 LGHDT and CDR2 YNNKEL come from the germline V gene (reference sequence). This CDR3 comprises 19 residues. The CDR3 nucleotides are TGTGCCAGCAGCCAGGGCCTAGCGGGATTTACGAGCTCCTACAATGAGCAGTTCTTC. Its protein product is CASSQGLAGFTSSYNEQFF.

The gene calls are TRBV6-5 and TRBJ2-7, with TRBD1 identical over 7 bases. Germline loops: CDR1 MNHEY, CDR2 SVGAGI. V lost 7 bases to trimming and J lost 1 base; unmatched junction nucleotides: 4. The CDR3 is 13 amino acids. CDR3 amino acids: CASTNRGSYEQYF. The CDR3 region has the DNA TGTGCCAGCACCAACAGGGGTTCCTACGAGCAGTACTTC.

V and J are TRBV29-1 and TRBJ2-2, with TRBD1 as a possible D gene (5 bases). The CDR3 extends over 13 amino acids. The V end was cut by 6 bases, the J end by 4 bases, with 12 bases between. The germline V gene has CDR1 SQVTM and CDR2 ANQGSEA. The CDR3 region has the DNA TGCAGCGTCCAGACAGCCCTCACCGGGGAGCTGTTTTTT. Translation: CSVQTALTGELFF.

The chain links TRBV19 to TRBJ1-6; D is uncertain. Trimming took 5 bases from V and 7 from J, leaving 12 bases between them. CDR1 and CDR2 (germline): LNHDA, SQIVND (reference sequence). This CDR3 comprises 14 residues. Here the CDR3 DNA reads TGTGCCAGTAGTGGCCCGACCGGGAATTCACCCCTCCACTTT. Amino acid sequence: CASSGPTGNSPLHF. The complete variable domain, with remaining parts taken from reference TRBV19 and TRBJ1-6, reads DGGITQSPKYLFRKEGQNVTLSCEQNLNHDAMYWYRQDPGQGLRLIYYSQIVNDFQKGDIAEGYSVSREKKESFPLTVTSAQKNPTAFYLCASSGPTGNSPLHFGNGTRLTVT.

The chain links TRBV3-1 (or the pseudogene TRBV3-2) to TRBJ2-7, with 9 bases identical to TRBD2. V shed 2 bases and J 5 bases; nucleotides not matched to a gene: 16. Germline V gives CDR1 LGHDT, CDR2 YNNKEL (reference sequence). CDR3 length: 18 residues. The CDR3 loop reads CASSQPGGGRALGDEQYF. CDR3 in DNA: TGTGCCAGCAGCCAACCTGGGGGCGGGAGGGCCCTCGGGGACGAGCAGTACTTC.

The V gene is TRBV28, the J gene TRBJ1-2, with a weak D call TRBD1 (5 bases). Germline V lookup: CDR1 MDHEN, CDR2 SYDVKM. This CDR3 has 15 residues. V lost 4 bases, J lost 4 bases, and 16 bases lay in between. The CDR3 spells CASSSSGRAIYGYTF. CDR3 coding DNA: TGTGCCAGCAGTTCCTCGGGACGCGCGATCTATGGCTACACCTTC.

V and J are TRBV18 and TRBJ1-5, with D hard to call. Trimming removed 8 bases from V and 0 bases from J, with 5 bases in between. The CDR3 spans 12 residues. Germline assignment: CDR1 KGHSH and CDR2 LQKENI. The CDR3 bases are TGTGCCAGCGGGGATAGCAATCAGCCCCAGCATTTT. It translates to CASGDSNQPQHF.

The chain links TRBV5-1 to TRBJ1-4; D perhaps matches TRBD1 (5 bases). This CDR3 has 14 residues. Germline CDR1 and CDR2: SGHRS and YFSETQ. V dropped 0 bases and J dropped 7 bases, with 10 bases sitting between them. The CDR3 region has the DNA TGCGCCAGCAGCTTGGTCGAGGGGACTGAAAAACTGTTTTTT. Translating gives CASSLVEGTEKLFF.

The chain uses TRBV11-3 and TRBJ2-5; 9 bases map to TRBD2. The CDR3 has 14 amino acids. CDR1 is SGHNT and CDR2 is YENEEA in the germline V gene. V gave up 5 bases and J gave up 3 bases; unmatched junction bases: 4. Here the CDR3 DNA reads TGTGCCAGCAGCCGCCGGACTAGCGAAGAGACCCAGTACTTC. It translates to CASSRRTSEETQYF.

This chain connects TRBV28 to TRBJ1-5, with 7 bases matching TRBD1. The germline V gene has CDR1 MDHEN and CDR2 SYDVKM. The ends lost 6 bases at V and 5 bases at J; junction bases unmatched: 7. The CDR3 loop spans 14 amino acids. CDR3 protein: CASSPGQAHQPQHF. CDR3 nucleotide sequence: TGTGCCAGCAGCCCCGGACAGGCCCATCAGCCCCAGCATTTT.

This chain uses TRBV10-2 with TRBJ1-5, with a weak D call TRBD1 (5 bases). Germline V gene data show CDR1 as WSHSY and CDR2 as SAAADI. Between the trimmed V and J ends, which lost 10 bases and 2 bases, there was a span of 21 bases. This CDR3 region has 16 residues. As DNA, the CDR3 is TGCGCCACCCGGGACCGCCGAGCCTATCGCAATCAGCCCCAGCATTTT. Protein: CATRDRRAYRNQPQHF.